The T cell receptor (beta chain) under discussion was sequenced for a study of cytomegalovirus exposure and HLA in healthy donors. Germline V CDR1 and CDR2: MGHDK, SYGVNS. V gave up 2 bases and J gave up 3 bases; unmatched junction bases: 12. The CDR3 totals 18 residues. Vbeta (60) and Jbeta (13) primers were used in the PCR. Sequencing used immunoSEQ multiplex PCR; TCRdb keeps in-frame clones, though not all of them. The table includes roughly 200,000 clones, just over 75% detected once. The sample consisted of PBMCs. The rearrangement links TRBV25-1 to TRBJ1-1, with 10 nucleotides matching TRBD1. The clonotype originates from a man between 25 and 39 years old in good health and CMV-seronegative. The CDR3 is CASSEEGQGREGYTEAFF. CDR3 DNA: TGTGCCAGCAGTGAAGAGGGACAGGGGAGGGAAGGATACACTGAAGCTTTCTTT. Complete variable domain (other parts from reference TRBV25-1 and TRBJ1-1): EADIYQTPRYLVIGTGKKITLECSQTMGHDKMYWYQQDPGMELHLIHYSYGVNSTEKGDLSSESTVSRIRTEHFPLTLESARPSHTSQYLCASSEEGQGREGYTEAFFGQGTRLTVV.